The rows below give T cell receptor beta chains drawn from one sample of a study of cytomegalovirus exposure and HLA in healthy donors. TCRdb's table, derived via immunoSEQ multiplex PCR, lists solely in-frame clones and lacks some. The sample includes roughly 160,000 clones, more than 75% of them seen just once. The sequenced material came from PBMCs. These receptor sequences come from a man younger than 30 in good health and CMV-seropositive. Both conserved end residues are part of each CDR3. The order of the fields is J gene, clone size, D gene, V gene, CDR3 protein, CDR3 DNA. The D gene is left open where the match is weak. Not every row has a clone size; where given, it reads once, few, many or a size class.

TRBJ2-3,-,TRBD2,TRBV11-2,CASSSAGTGGTQYF,TGTGCCAGCAGTTCAGCGGGAACCGGTGGTACGCAGTATTTT
TRBJ1-1,few,-,TRBV5-1,CASSLGGGDPGAFF,TGCGCCAGCAGCTTGGGGGGGGGTGACCCCGGAGCTTTCTTT
TRBJ2-5,-,-,TRBV19,CASSRGYETQYF,TGTGCCAGTAGTCGAGGGTATGAGACCCAGTACTTC
TRBJ2-7,-,-,TRBV4-3,CASSQDASRGPDEQYF,TGCGCCAGCAGCCAAGATGCGTCCAGGGGCCCTGACGAGCAGTACTTC
TRBJ2-3,-,-,TRBV28,CATEGQHTDTQYF,TGTGCCACCGAGGGACAACACACAGATACGCAGTATTTT
TRBJ2-7,once,-,TRBV2,CASSEGGGGYEQYF,TGTGCCAGCAGTGAAGGGGGGGGCGGATACGAGCAGTACTTC
TRBJ2-2,-,-,TRBV5-1,CASSLYRGASTGELFF,TGCGCCAGCAGCTTGTATCGGGGGGCCAGCACCGGGGAGCTGTTTTTT
TRBJ1-3,-,TRBD1,TRBV7-2,CASSLARTGGNTIYF,TGTGCCAGCAGCTTAGCCAGGACAGGCGGAAACACCATATATTTT
TRBJ1-5,-,TRBD1,TRBV18,CASSLRGTGVSSNQPQHF,TGTGCCAGCTCACTACGCGGGACAGGGGTGTCAAGCAATCAGCCCCAGCATTTT
TRBJ1-5,-,TRBD1,TRBV30,CAWSVGQGFTQPQHF,TGTGCCTGGAGTGTCGGACAGGGATTTACTCAGCCCCAGCATTTT
TRBJ2-1,-,TRBD2,TRBV19,CASNRGTSGLYNEQFF,TGTGCCAGTAATCGGGGGACTAGCGGTCTCTACAATGAGCAGTTCTTC
TRBJ2-5,-,-,TRBV4-3,CASSPGVFREETQYF,TGCGCCAGCTCTCCAGGGGTTTTCAGGGAAGAGACCCAGTACTTC
TRBJ2-5,-,-,TRBV5-1,CASSLVTGGEETQYF,TGCGCCAGCAGCTTGGTAACAGGGGGGGAAGAGACCCAGTACTTC
TRBJ1-2,-,-,TRBV5-4,CASSGITGDYGYTF,TGTGCCAGCAGCGGAATAACAGGCGACTATGGCTACACCTTC
TRBJ2-6,few,TRBD1,TRBV7-8,CASGGEGQGFSGANGLTF,TGTGCCAGCGGGGGTGAGGGACAGGGATTCTCTGGGGCCAACGGCCTGACTTTC
TRBJ1-4,-,-,TRBV6-5,CASSYSGASSEKLFF,TGTGCCAGCAGTTACTCGGGGGCATCGAGTGAAAAACTGTTTTTT
TRBJ1-4,-,-,TRBV6-1,CASSEGFTRGNEKLFF,TGTGCCAGCAGTGAAGGGTTCACCCGGGGTAATGAAAAACTGTTTTTT
TRBJ2-6,-,-,TRBV18,CASSGTGSGANVLTF,TGTGCCAGCTCAGGTACAGGGTCTGGGGCCAACGTCCTGACTTTC
TRBJ1-1,-,-,TRBV18,CASSPLRVDTEAFF,TGTGCCAGCTCACCACTCAGGGTTGACACTGAAGCTTTCTTT
TRBJ2-1,few,TRBD2,TRBV6-1,CASLGPAGSYNEQFF,TGTGCCAGCCTGGGGCCAGCGGGATCCTACAATGAGCAGTTCTTC
TRBJ1-3,-,-,TRBV9,CASSVEPVSGNTIYF,TGTGCCAGCAGCGTAGAACCGGTCTCTGGAAACACCATATATTTT
TRBJ1-3,-,-,TRBV7-2,CASSPNRAGNTIYF,TGTGCCAGCAGCCCGAACAGGGCTGGAAACACCATATATTTT
TRBJ2-1,-,-,TRBV10-3,CAISDHLRQGIGNEQFF,TGTGCCATCAGTGACCACCTTCGTCAGGGGATCGGGAATGAGCAGTTCTTC
TRBJ1-5,-,-,TRBV10-3,CAISERGNQPQHF,TGTGCCATCAGTGAGAGGGGAAATCAGCCCCAGCATTTT
TRBJ1-1,few,TRBD1,TRBV2,CARGTGFTEAFF,TGTGCCAGAGGGACAGGGTTCACTGAAGCTTTCTTT
TRBJ1-6,-,-,TRBV7-9,CASSSSTGNNSPLHF,TGTGCCAGCAGCTCCTCGACAGGAAATAATTCACCCCTCCACTTT
TRBJ2-3,once,TRBD2,TRBV7-2,CASSRTSGGAADTQYF,TGTGCCAGCAGCCGAACTAGCGGGGGGGCGGCAGATACGCAGTATTTT
TRBJ2-1,-,-,TRBV7-9,CASTPAGTYNEQFF,TGTGCCAGCACCCCCGCGGGGACCTACAATGAGCAGTTCTTC
TRBJ1-2,-,-,TRBV29-1,CSGGGVGYGYTF,TGCAGCGGCGGGGGGGTAGGGTATGGCTACACCTTC
TRBJ1-1,-,-,TRBV15,CATSRDVPEDTEAFF,TGTGCCACCAGCAGAGATGTTCCTGAGGACACTGAAGCTTTCTTT
TRBJ1-5,-,TRBD1,TRBV9,CASSVGTGYQPQHF,TGTGCCAGCAGCGTAGGGACAGGTTATCAGCCCCAGCATTTT
TRBJ1-1,-,-,TRBV6-6,CASSYEGVTEAFF,TGTGCCAGCAGTTACGAGGGAGTCACTGAAGCTTTCTTT
TRBJ1-1,-,-,TRBV6-1,CASSVYREAFF,TGTGCCAGCAGTGTTTACAGGGAAGCTTTCTTT